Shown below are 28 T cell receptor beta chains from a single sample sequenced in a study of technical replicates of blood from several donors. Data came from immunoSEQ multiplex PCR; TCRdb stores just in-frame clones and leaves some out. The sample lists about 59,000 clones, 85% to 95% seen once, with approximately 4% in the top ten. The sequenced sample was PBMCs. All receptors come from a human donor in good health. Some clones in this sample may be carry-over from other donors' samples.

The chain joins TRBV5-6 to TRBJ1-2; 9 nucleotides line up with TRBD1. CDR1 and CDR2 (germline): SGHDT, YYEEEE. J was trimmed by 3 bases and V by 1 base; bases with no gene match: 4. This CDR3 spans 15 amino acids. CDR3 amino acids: CASSLLDRGDYGYTF. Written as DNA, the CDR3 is TGTGCCAGCAGCTTGCTGGACAGGGGTGACTATGGCTACACCTTC.

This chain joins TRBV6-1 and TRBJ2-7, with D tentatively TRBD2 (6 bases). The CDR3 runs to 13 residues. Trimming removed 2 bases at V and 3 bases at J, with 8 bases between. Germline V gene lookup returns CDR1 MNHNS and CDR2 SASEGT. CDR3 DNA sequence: TGTGCCAGCAGTGAATGGGGAGGCTACGAGCAGTACTTC. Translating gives CASSEWGGYEQYF.

CDR3 sequence reads: CASSPPGGETQYF. In nucleotides, the CDR3 is TGTGCCAGCAGCCCCCCGGGGGGGGAGACCCAGTACTTC. The genes are TRBV7-4 and TRBJ2-5; 8 bases fit TRBD2. The V and J ends lost 5 bases and 5 bases, in that order; junction bases with no gene match: 4. The germline gives CDR1 SGHVT, CDR2 SQSDAQ. This CDR3 has 13 residues.

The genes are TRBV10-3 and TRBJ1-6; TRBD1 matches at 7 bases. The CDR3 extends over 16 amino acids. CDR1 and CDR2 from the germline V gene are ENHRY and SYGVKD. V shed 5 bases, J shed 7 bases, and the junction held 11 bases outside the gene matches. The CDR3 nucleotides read TGTGCCATCAGTTCAGTACCGACAGGGCAGAATTCACCCCTCCACTTT. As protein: CAISSVPTGQNSPLHF.

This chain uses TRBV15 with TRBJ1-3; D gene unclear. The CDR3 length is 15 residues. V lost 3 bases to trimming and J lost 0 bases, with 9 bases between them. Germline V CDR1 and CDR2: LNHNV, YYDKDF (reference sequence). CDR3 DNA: TGTGCCACCAGCAGGGGAGGGATCTCTGGAAACACCATATATTTT. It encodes CATSRGGISGNTIYF.

The CDR3 nucleotides are TGTGCCAGCAGTGAATCGGGGGAGATCACGCAGTATTTT. Protein product: CASSESGEITQYF. The rearrangement uses TRBV25-1 and TRBJ2-3; TRBD2 might be the D (6 bases). Per germline, CDR1 MGHDK and CDR2 SYGVNS. Trimming took off 1 base at V and 9 bases at J, with 11 bases between the two ends. The CDR3 length is 13 residues.

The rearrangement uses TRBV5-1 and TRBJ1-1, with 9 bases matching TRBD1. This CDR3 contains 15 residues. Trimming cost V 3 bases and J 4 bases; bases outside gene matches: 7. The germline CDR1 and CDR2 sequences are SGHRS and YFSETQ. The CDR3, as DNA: TGCGCCAGCAGCTCACAATCGACAGGGGGCACTGAAGCTTTCTTT. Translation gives CASSSQSTGGTEAFF. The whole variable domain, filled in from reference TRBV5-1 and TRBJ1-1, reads KAGVTQTPRYLIKTRGQQVTLSCSPISGHRSVSWYQQTPGQGLQFLFEYFSETQRNKGNFPGRFSGRQFSNSRSEMNVSTLELGDSALYLCASSSQSTGGTEAFFGQGTRLTVV.

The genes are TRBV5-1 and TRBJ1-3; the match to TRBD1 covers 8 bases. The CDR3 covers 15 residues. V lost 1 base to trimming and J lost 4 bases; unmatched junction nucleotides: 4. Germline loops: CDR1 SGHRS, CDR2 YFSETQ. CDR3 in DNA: TGCGCCAGCAGCTTGTCAGGGGGCGACGGAAACACCATATATTTT. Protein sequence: CASSLSGGDGNTIYF.

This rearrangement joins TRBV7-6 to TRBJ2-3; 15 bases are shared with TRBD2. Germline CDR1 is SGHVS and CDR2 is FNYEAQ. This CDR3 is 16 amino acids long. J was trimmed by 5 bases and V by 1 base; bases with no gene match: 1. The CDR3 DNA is TGTGCCAGCAGCTTAGGGGGACTAGCGGGAGGAGATACGCAGTATTTT. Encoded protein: CASSLGGLAGGDTQYF.

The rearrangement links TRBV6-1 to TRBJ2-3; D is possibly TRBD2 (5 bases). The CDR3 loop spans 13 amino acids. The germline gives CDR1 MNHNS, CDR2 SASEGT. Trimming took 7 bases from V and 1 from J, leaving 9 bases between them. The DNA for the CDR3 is TGTGCCAGCATGTCCGGGGGCACAGATACGCAGTATTTT. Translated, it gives CASMSGGTDTQYF.

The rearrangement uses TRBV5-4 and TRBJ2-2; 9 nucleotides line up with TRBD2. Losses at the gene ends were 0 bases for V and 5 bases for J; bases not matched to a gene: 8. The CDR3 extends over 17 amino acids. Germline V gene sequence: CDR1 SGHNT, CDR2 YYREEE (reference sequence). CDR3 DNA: TGTGCCAGCAGCTTGGATCCAGCGGGGGGCCCGACCGGGGAGCTGTTTTTT. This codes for CASSLDPAGGPTGELFF. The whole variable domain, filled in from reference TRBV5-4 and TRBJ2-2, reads ETGVTQSPTHLIKTRGQQVTLRCSSQSGHNTVSWYQQALGQGPQFIFQYYREEENGRGNFPPRFSGLQFPNYSSELNVNALELDDSALYLCASSLDPAGGPTGELFFGEGSRLTVL.

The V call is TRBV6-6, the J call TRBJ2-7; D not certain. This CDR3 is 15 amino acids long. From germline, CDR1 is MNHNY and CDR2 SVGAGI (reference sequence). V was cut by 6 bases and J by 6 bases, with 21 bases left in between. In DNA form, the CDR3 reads TGTGCCAGCAGGACTTCCGGATTTTTAGTACTCGAGCAGTACTTC. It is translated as CASRTSGFLVLEQYF.

The CDR3 here is CASSIASGFYEQYF. CDR3 DNA: TGTGCCAGTAGTATAGCATCAGGGTTTTACGAGCAGTACTTC. This chain uses TRBV19 with TRBJ2-7, with a tentative D call TRBD1 (5 bases). V was shortened by 1 base and J by 4 bases, with 11 bases between the two germline ends. Germline values: CDR1 LNHDA, CDR2 SQIVND (reference sequence). The CDR3 has 14 amino acids. Together with reference TRBV19 and TRBJ2-7, the CDR3 gives the full variable domain: DGGITQSPKYLFRKEGQNVTLSCEQNLNHDAMYWYRQDPGQGLRLIYYSQIVNDFQKGDIAEGYSVSREKKESFPLTVTSAQKNPTAFYLCASSIASGFYEQYFGPGTRLTVT.

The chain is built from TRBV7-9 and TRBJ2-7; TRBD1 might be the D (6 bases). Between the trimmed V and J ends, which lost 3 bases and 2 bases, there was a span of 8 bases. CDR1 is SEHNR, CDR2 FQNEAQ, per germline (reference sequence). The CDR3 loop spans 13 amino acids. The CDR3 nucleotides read TGTGCCAGCAGCTTGCCAGGGGCCTACGAGCAGTACTTC. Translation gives CASSLPGAYEQYF.

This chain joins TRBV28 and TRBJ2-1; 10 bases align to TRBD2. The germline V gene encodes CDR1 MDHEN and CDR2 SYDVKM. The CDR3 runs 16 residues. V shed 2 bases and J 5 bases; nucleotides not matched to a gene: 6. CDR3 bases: TGTGCCAGCAGTTTAGGGGCACTAGCGGGGAACAATGAGCAGTTCTTC. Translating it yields CASSLGALAGNNEQFF.

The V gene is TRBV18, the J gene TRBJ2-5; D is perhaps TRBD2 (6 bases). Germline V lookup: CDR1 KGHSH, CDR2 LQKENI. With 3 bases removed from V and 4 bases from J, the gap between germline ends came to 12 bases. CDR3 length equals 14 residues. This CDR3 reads CASSPSIGGETQYF. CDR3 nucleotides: TGTGCCAGCTCACCCTCGATCGGGGGAGAGACCCAGTACTTC.

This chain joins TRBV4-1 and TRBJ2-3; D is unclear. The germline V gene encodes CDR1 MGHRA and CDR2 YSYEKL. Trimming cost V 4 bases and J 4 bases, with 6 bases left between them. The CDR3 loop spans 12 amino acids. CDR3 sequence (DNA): TGCGCCAGCAGCCCTAACTCAGATACGCAGTATTTT. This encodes CASSPNSDTQYF.

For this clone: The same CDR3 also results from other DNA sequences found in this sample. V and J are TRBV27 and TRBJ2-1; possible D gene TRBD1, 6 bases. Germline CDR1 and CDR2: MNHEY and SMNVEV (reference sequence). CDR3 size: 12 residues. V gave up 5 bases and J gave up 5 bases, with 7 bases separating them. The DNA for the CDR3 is TGTGCCAGCAGTGGGACAAACAATGAGCAGTTCTTC. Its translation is CASSGTNNEQFF.

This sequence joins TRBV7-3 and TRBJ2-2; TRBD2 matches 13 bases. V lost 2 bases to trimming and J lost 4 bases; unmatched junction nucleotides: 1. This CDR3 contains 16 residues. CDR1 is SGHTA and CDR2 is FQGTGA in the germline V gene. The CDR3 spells CASSLGLAGATGELFF. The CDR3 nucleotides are TGTGCCAGCAGCTTAGGACTAGCGGGGGCCACCGGGGAGCTGTTTTTT.

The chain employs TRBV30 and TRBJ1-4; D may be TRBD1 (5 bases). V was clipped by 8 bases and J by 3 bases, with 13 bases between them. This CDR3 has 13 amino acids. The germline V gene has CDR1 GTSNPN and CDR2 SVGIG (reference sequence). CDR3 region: CAGRVRANEKLFF. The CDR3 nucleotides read TGTGCCGGCAGGGTTAGGGCTAATGAAAAACTGTTTTTT.

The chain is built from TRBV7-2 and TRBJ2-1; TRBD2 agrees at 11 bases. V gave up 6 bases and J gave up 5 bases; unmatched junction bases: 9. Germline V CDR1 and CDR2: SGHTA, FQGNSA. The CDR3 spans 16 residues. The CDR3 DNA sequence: TGTGCCAGCAGACGCACTAGCGGGAGCATTAACAATGAGCAGTTCTTC. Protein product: CASRRTSGSINNEQFF.

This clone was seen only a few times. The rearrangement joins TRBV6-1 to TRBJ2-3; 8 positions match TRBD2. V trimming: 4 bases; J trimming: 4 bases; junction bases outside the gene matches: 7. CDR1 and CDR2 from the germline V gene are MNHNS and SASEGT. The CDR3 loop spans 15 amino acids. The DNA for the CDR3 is TGTGCCAGCAGTGCCTTAAGCGGGAGCGCAGATACGCAGTATTTT. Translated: CASSALSGSADTQYF.

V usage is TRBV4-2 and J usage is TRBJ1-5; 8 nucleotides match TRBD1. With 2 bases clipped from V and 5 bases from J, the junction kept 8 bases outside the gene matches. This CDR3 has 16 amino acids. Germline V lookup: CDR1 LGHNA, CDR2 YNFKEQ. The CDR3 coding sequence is TGTGCCAGCAGCCAAAAGCTCGACAGGGGTTATCAGCCCCAGCATTTT. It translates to CASSQKLDRGYQPQHF.

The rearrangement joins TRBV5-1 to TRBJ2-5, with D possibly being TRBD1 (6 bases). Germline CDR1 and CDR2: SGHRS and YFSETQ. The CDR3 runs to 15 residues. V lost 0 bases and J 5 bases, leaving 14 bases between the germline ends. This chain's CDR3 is CASSLGDNRKETQYF. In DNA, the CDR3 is TGCGCCAGCAGCTTGGGGGACAATAGAAAGGAGACCCAGTACTTC.

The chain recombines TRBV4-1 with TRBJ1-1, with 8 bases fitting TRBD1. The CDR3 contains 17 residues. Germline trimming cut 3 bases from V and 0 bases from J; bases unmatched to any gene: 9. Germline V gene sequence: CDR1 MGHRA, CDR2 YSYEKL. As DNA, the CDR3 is TGCGCCAGCAGCCACGGGCAGGGGGCGCGTGTGAACACTGAAGCTTTCTTT. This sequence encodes CASSHGQGARVNTEAFF.

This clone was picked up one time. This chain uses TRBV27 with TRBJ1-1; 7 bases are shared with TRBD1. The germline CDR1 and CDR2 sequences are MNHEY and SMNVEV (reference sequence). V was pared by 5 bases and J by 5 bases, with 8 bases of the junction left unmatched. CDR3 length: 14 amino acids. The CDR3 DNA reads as TGTGCCAGCAGTCCGAGGGGGCCGGGGACTGAAGCTTTCTTT. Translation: CASSPRGPGTEAFF.

CDR3 in DNA: TGCGCCAGCAGCCGGGGAAACGCCGGGTCACCCCTCCACTTT. Translation: CASSRGNAGSPLHF. The rearrangement joins TRBV5-1 to TRBJ1-6; unclear D gene. The V gene lost 4 bases and the J gene lost 10 bases, with 15 bases spanning the gap. The CDR3 has 14 residues. CDR1 SGHRS and CDR2 YFSETQ come from the germline V gene.

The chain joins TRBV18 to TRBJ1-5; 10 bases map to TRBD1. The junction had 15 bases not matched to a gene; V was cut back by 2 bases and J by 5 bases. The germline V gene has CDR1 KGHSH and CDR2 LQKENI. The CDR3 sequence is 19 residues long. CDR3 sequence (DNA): TGTGCCAGCTCACCAATCGCAGGGACAGGGGCAGCGCAGGATCAGCCCCAGCATTTT. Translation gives CASSPIAGTGAAQDQPQHF.